What follows are 31 T cell receptor beta chains derived from one specimen sequenced in a study of T cell repertoires in cytomegalovirus infection. TCRdb reanalysed the reads using MiXCR and keeps one entry per CDR3 protein. Here the sample spans 110,000 or so distinct CDR3 sequences, around 30% being singletons. No antigen has been identified for these receptors. The input for sequencing was CD8+ T cells from cultured PBMCs, taken from culture after CMV antigen stimulation. Receptors were obtained from a human donor in good health (CMV status not recorded). Some clones in this sample may be carry-over from other donors' samples.

The chain recombines TRBV5-4 with TRBJ2-3; 13 nucleotides match TRBD2. CDR1 is SGHNT and CDR2 is YYREEE in the germline V gene (reference sequence). There are 17 residues in the CDR3. Losses at the gene ends were 0 bases for V and 0 bases for J; bases not matched to a gene: 1. Written as DNA, the CDR3 is TGTGCCAGCAGCTTGGGGGGACTAGCGGGGAGCACAGATACGCAGTATTTT. This encodes CASSLGGLAGSTDTQYF.

This clonotype is deemed medium-sized. V gene TRBV7-9 combines with J gene TRBJ2-2, with unresolved D. The V gene lost 5 bases and the J gene lost 9 bases, with 7 bases spanning the gap. The CDR3 has 11 amino acids. Germline lookup yields CDR1 SEHNR and CDR2 FQNEAQ (reference sequence). CDR3 in DNA: TGTGCCAGCAGCCCTAACCGGGAGCTGTTTTTT. Amino acids: CASSPNRELFF.

This clonotype was counted only a few times. The rearrangement links TRBV12-3 or TRBV12-4 to TRBJ2-3; 9 nucleotides agree with TRBD2. V dropped 6 bases and J dropped 2; count of bases not matched to a gene: 12. The CDR3 spans 17 residues. The CDR3 DNA sequence: TGTGCCAGCAGCCAAACAGGCGGGGGGGCGCTCACAGATACGCAGTATTTT. Amino acids: CASSQTGGGALTDTQYF.

This clonotype has only a few counts. The V call is TRBV12-3 or TRBV12-4, the J call TRBJ2-1; no clear D. The CDR3 has 16 residues. The V end lost 3 bases, the J end lost 6 bases, and 18 bases lay between the germline ends. The CDR3 loop is CASSFAGSLWGNEQFF. The CDR3 DNA reads TGTGCCAGCAGTTTTGCCGGTTCTTTGTGGGGCAATGAGCAGTTCTTC.

This clonotype was observed many times. The rearrangement joins TRBV6-1 to TRBJ2-2; 7 positions agree with TRBD2. Germline assignment: CDR1 MNHNS and CDR2 SASEGT. With V trimmed by 7 bases and J by 3 bases, 5 bases remained unmatched. This CDR3 region has 14 residues. The CDR3 sequence: CASKDRGDTGELFF. Here the CDR3 DNA reads TGTGCCAGCAAGGACCGGGGGGACACCGGGGAGCTGTTTTTT.

The CDR3 spells CASSLMEQGAAEAFF. Written as DNA, the CDR3 is TGTGCCAGCAGCTTAATGGAACAGGGGGCCGCTGAAGCTTTCTTT. This chain links TRBV7-4 with TRBJ1-1; 9 positions match TRBD1. The CDR3 totals 15 residues. The junction had 7 bases not matched to a gene; V was cut back by 2 bases and J by 6 bases. Germline V gives CDR1 SGHVT, CDR2 SQSDAQ. Looking up the rest from reference TRBV7-4 and TRBJ1-1 gives the full variable domain: GAGVSQSPRYKVAKRGRDVALRCDSISGHVTLYWYRQTLGQGSEVLTYSQSDAQRDKSGRPSGRFSAERPERSVSTLKIQRTEQGDSAVYLCASSLMEQGAAEAFFGQGTRLTVV.

The chain is built from TRBV2 and TRBJ1-2, with 7 bases matching TRBD1. Germline V gene data show CDR1 as SNHLY and CDR2 as FYNNEI. V lost 4 bases and J lost 4; bases outside the gene matches: 15. The CDR3 loop spans 17 amino acids. In nucleotides, the CDR3 is TGTGCCAGCAGTGGACCCCAGGGGGTATACCCCTTCTATGGCTACACCTTC. Protein product: CASSGPQGVYPFYGYTF.

There are a few counts of this clonotype. V is TRBV5-5 and J is TRBJ2-2; D remains unclear. Germline V lookup: CDR1 SGHKS, CDR2 YYEKEE (reference sequence). This CDR3 is built from 12 residues. Trimming took off 2 bases at V and 8 bases at J, with 7 bases between the two ends. The CDR3 DNA sequence: TGTGCCAGCAGCTTAGTCATTGGGGAGCTGTTTTTT. This encodes CASSLVIGELFF.

This clonotype was observed a few times. The V call is TRBV20-1, the J call TRBJ2-1; 10 nucleotides match TRBD2. CDR1 is DFQATT and CDR2 is SNEGSKA in the germline V gene (reference sequence). The CDR3 extends over 15 amino acids. The J segment lost 5 bases and the V segment lost 3 bases, leaving 7 bases of the junction unmatched. The CDR3, as DNA: TGCAGTGCTAGTCCCCCTAGCGGGGGCAACAATGAGCAGTTCTTC. This sequence encodes CSASPPSGGNNEQFF.

The table lists this clonotype with a few counts. J is TRBJ2-3 and V is TRBV7-9; a weak D match, TRBD2 (5 bases). Germline V lookup: CDR1 SEHNR, CDR2 FQNEAQ (reference sequence). V lost 5 bases to trimming and J lost 4 bases, with 13 bases between them. The CDR3 runs 14 residues. CDR3 residues: CASSPHGRADTQYF. In DNA form, the CDR3 reads TGTGCCAGCAGCCCTCACGGGCGGGCAGATACGCAGTATTTT.

This clonotype was recorded a few times. The gene calls are TRBV6-1 and TRBJ2-3; D possibly matches TRBD1 or TRBD2 (5 bases each). This CDR3 region has 14 residues. The germline CDR1 and CDR2 sequences are MNHNS and SASEGT. Trimming removed 6 bases from V and 3 bases from J, with 13 bases in between. As DNA, the CDR3 is TGTGCCAGCAGGCCCCCCGGGGCGACAGATACGCAGTATTTT. Amino acids: CASRPPGATDTQYF.

This clonotype came up a few times. This chain links TRBV5-1 with TRBJ2-2; 7 nucleotides align to TRBD2. The trim removed 4 bases at V and 6 bases at J, leaving 12 bases unmatched. The CDR3 totals 16 residues. The germline V gene encodes CDR1 SGHRS and CDR2 YFSETQ. For the CDR3, the DNA is TGCGCCAGCAGCACCGGACTAGGCGGTACCGCCGGGGAGCTGTTTTTT. Protein product: CASSTGLGGTAGELFF.

This clonotype has a handful of counts. This rearrangement joins TRBV7-8 to TRBJ2-7; 7 nucleotides match TRBD1. The J segment lost 4 bases and the V segment lost 8 bases, leaving 11 bases of the junction unmatched. The germline V gene encodes CDR1 SGHVS and CDR2 FQNEAQ. The CDR3 is made up of 14 amino acids. The CDR3 DNA follows: TGTGCCAGCCTCCTTGGGACAGAACTTTACGAGCAGTACTTC. This sequence encodes CASLLGTELYEQYF.

This clonotype was observed a handful of times. DNA of the CDR3: TGTGCCAGCAGCTTAGCGGTCGTAGGGGACAATCAGCCCCAGCATTTT. Protein sequence: CASSLAVVGDNQPQHF. The genes are TRBV7-8 and TRBJ1-5, with D possibly matching TRBD1 (5 bases). CDR1 and CDR2 from the germline V gene are SGHVS and FQNEAQ. CDR3 length: 16 amino acids. Trimming pared 0 bases from V and 3 bases from J, leaving 12 bases between.

This sequence joins TRBV6-2 or TRBV6-3 and TRBJ1-5, with D unresolved. The germline V and J ends were trimmed by 5 bases and 5 bases, with 13 bases remaining between them. Germline CDR1 MNHEY, CDR2 SVGEGT. The CDR3 extends over 14 amino acids. In nucleotides, the CDR3 is TGTGCCAGCAGTAATCCTCTGAGCCATCAGCCCCAGCATTTT. Protein sequence: CASSNPLSHQPQHF.

This clonotype showed up just a few times. The V and J genes are TRBV27 and TRBJ2-3; the match to TRBD1 covers 11 bases. This CDR3 region has 16 residues. The ends lost 5 bases at V and 5 bases at J; junction bases unmatched: 9. Germline CDR1 and CDR2: MNHEY and SMNVEV (reference sequence). The CDR3 bases are TGTGCCAGCAGTCCTATTCGGACAGGGGGCATAGATACGCAGTATTTT. This sequence encodes CASSPIRTGGIDTQYF.

The rearrangement links TRBV20-1 to TRBJ1-1, with unresolved D. CDR3 size: 13 residues. Deletions cut 7 bases from V and 1 base from J, with 13 bases between. Germline loops: CDR1 DFQATT, CDR2 SNEGSKA (reference sequence). CDR3: CSVRESENTEAFF. The DNA for the CDR3 is TGCAGTGTCAGAGAATCAGAGAACACTGAAGCTTTCTTT.

This clonotype has only one observation. V and J are TRBV9 and TRBJ1-1; D is ambiguous. Germline values: CDR1 SGDLS, CDR2 YYNGEE. Trimming took 0 bases from V and 5 from J, leaving 14 bases between them. The CDR3 sequence is 15 residues long. This chain's CDR3 is CASSVEGRGETEAFF. The CDR3 nucleotides read TGTGCCAGCAGCGTAGAGGGTCGGGGAGAAACTGAAGCTTTCTTT.

This chain links TRBV6-5 with TRBJ1-6; D may be TRBD1 (6 bases). The CDR3 has 15 residues. Trimming left V 2 bases short and J 11 bases short, with 16 bases between. Per the germline V gene, CDR1 is MNHEY and CDR2 is SVGAGI. This CDR3 is CASSYEGRGRTPLHF. DNA for the CDR3: TGTGCCAGCAGTTACGAGGGCAGGGGTAGGACACCCCTCCACTTT.

In this sample, this clonotype turned up a few times. The chain recombines TRBV5-6 with TRBJ2-1, with TRBD1 matching over 11 bases. The germline gives CDR1 SGHDT, CDR2 YYEEEE. With 4 bases clipped from V and 6 bases from J, the junction kept 6 bases outside the gene matches. The CDR3 totals 15 residues. Here the CDR3 DNA reads TGTGCCAGCAGCGGAGGGACAGGGGGTAGCAATGAGCAGTTCTTC. Translating gives CASSGGTGGSNEQFF. The whole variable domain, filled in from reference TRBV5-6 and TRBJ2-1, reads DAGVTQSPTHLIKTRGQQVTLRCSPKSGHDTVSWYQQALGQGPQFIFQYYEEEERQRGNFPDRFSGHQFPNYSSELNVNALLLGDSALYLCASSGGTGGSNEQFFGPGTRLTVL.

The J gene is TRBJ2-3, the V gene TRBV7-6; a possible D gene is TRBD1 (5 bases). Germline CDR1 reads SGHVS; CDR2 reads FNYEAQ. The CDR3 loop spans 14 amino acids. Trimming cost V 5 bases and J 4 bases, with 13 bases left between them. The CDR3 region is CASSRLEGADTQYF. CDR3 sequence (DNA): TGTGCCAGCAGCCGTCTGGAAGGGGCAGATACGCAGTATTTT.

The sample holds many counts of this clonotype. This chain links TRBV15 with TRBJ2-5; D is undetermined. CDR1 is LNHNV and CDR2 is YYDKDF in the germline V gene (reference sequence). The CDR3 covers 14 residues. The ends were cut back, 5 bases at V and 1 base at J, with 11 bases in the middle. This CDR3 reads CATSVGIAQETQYF. The CDR3 coding sequence is TGTGCCACCAGCGTTGGGATAGCCCAAGAGACCCAGTACTTC.

The chain combines TRBV29-1 with TRBJ2-2; D is perhaps TRBD1 (5 bases). This CDR3 comprises 15 residues. Per the germline V gene, CDR1 is SQVTM and CDR2 is ANQGSEA. Trimming shortened V by 5 bases and J by 1 base, and 14 bases separated the two germline ends. CDR3 residues: CSVKSRGMNTGELFF. The CDR3 coding sequence is TGCAGCGTTAAATCTAGGGGCATGAACACCGGGGAGCTGTTTTTT.

This clonotype occurred many times. This chain uses TRBV6-6 with TRBJ2-1; 9 positions match TRBD1. The CDR3 has 13 residues. CDR1 is MNHNY, CDR2 SVGAGI, per germline (reference sequence). The ends lost 8 bases at V and 8 bases at J; junction bases unmatched: 7. CDR3 amino acids: CASEDRGNDEQFF. CDR3 nucleotide sequence: TGTGCCAGCGAAGACAGGGGGAACGATGAGCAGTTCTTC.

This clonotype came up a few times. The V call is TRBV4-3, the J call TRBJ2-1; no definite D call. The CDR3 length is 13 residues. The germline CDR1 and CDR2 sequences are LGHNA and YSLEER. Trimming removed 0 bases at V and 9 bases at J, with 9 bases between. The CDR3 DNA sequence: TGCGCCAGCAGCCAAGATAGCTGGGGTGAGCAGTTCTTC. Residues: CASSQDSWGEQFF.

Ten or more counts support this clonotype. The chain uses TRBV4-1 and TRBJ1-3; the match to TRBD1 covers 8 bases. Germline V gene data show CDR1 as MGHRA and CDR2 as YSYEKL. The CDR3 has 15 residues. Unmatched junction bases numbered 4, after V lost 4 bases and J lost 2 bases. CDR3 bases: TGCGCCAGCAGCCTCTCACAGGGGGCTGGAAACACCATATATTTT. This sequence encodes CASSLSQGAGNTIYF.

The rearrangement links TRBV15 to TRBJ2-4; 10 bases match TRBD1. J lost 4 bases, V lost 6 bases, and 3 bases had no gene match. The CDR3 runs 14 residues. Germline-derived CDR1 and CDR2 are LNHNV and YYDKDF (reference sequence). The CDR3 DNA reads TGTGCCACCAGTCAGGGACAGGGGAAAAACATTCAGTACTTC. Amino acid sequence: CATSQGQGKNIQYF.

As to this clonotype: Compared with germline, one end of the junction differs, possibly owing to a read error. CDR3 DNA sequence: TGTGCCAGCAGCTTAGAAACTAGCGGGGGCTCCTACGAGCATTACTTC. Translating gives CASSLETSGGSYEHYF. The chain joins TRBV7-6 to TRBJ2-7, with 11 nucleotides matching TRBD2. The CDR3 runs to 16 residues. From germline, CDR1 is SGHVS and CDR2 FNYEAQ. The full variable domain, its missing parts supplied by reference TRBV7-6 and TRBJ2-7, is GAGVSQSPRYKVTKRGQDVALRCDPISGHVSLYWYRQALGQGPEFLTYFNYEAQQDKSGLPNDRFSAERPEGSISTLTIQRTEQRDSAMYRCASSLETSGGSYEHYFGPGTRLTVT.

This clonotype was counted only a few times. The chain has TRBV11-2 and TRBJ1-1; 9 nucleotides line up with TRBD1. In germline, CDR1 is SGHAT, CDR2 FQNNGV. The CDR3 runs 13 residues. Losses at the gene ends were 4 bases for V and 6 bases for J; bases not matched to a gene: 3. This chain's CDR3 is CASSSRQGAEAFF. The CDR3 DNA follows: TGTGCCAGCAGCTCAAGACAGGGGGCTGAAGCTTTCTTT.

The chain uses TRBV27 and TRBJ1-1, with D unresolved. CDR3 length: 16 amino acids. Trimming took off 2 bases at V and 3 bases at J, with 16 bases between the two ends. From germline, CDR1 is MNHEY and CDR2 SMNVEV (reference sequence). CDR3 sequence (DNA): TGTGCCAGCAGTTTAGTCCCCTTCAGGCTTGACACTGAAGCTTTCTTT. This encodes CASSLVPFRLDTEAFF.

V gene TRBV12-3 or TRBV12-4 combines with J gene TRBJ2-1; no firm D call. V was pared by 3 bases and J by 0 bases, with 12 bases between. The CDR3 length is 16 residues. The CDR3 nucleotides are TGTGCCAGCAGTTTCTCGGGCGTGAGCTCCTACAATGAGCAGTTCTTC. Protein: CASSFSGVSSYNEQFF.